This TCR beta chain was retrieved from a study of graft-versus-host responses after intestinal transplantation. The table came from immunoSEQ multiplex PCR; TCRdb's copy has only in-frame clones and leaves some out. Of about 90,000 clones detected, about four fifths appear once; the ten largest clones hold around 0.86%. In this sample, this clone turned up a few times. Its antigen is still unknown. V trimming: 4 bases; J trimming: 2 bases; junction bases outside the gene matches: 4. The CDR3 loop spans 14 amino acids. The germline gives CDR1 MDHEN, CDR2 SYDVKM. The J gene is TRBJ1-2, the V gene TRBV28; 7 bases are a match to TRBD1. Sequenced here: unstimulated CD4+ T cells sorted from spleen or lymph node cells, sampled before intestinal transplant. This TCR derives from a human donor who received an intestinal transplant. CDR3 sequence reads: CASSSTGFNYGYTF. Here the CDR3 DNA reads TGTGCCAGCAGTTCGACAGGGTTCAACTATGGCTACACCTTC.